One sample yielded the 30 T cell receptor beta chains listed below, sequenced in a study of T cells in Graves' hyperthyroidism and ophthalmopathy (dated by TCRdb to between 2018 and 2020). Preparation of the library involved multiplex PCR. Sequencing instrument: Illumina HiSeq 2000. TCR beta CDR3 regions were amplified from RNA transcripts. A first-round RT-PCR of the TCR CDR3 used the HTBI primer set with the Qiagen OneStep RT-PCR kit. In-frame beta chains were kept once TCRdb had trimmed the public reads at Q25 with fastp and called clones with MiXCR. When rows share a CDR3 protein, they turn into one entry using the most common DNA and genes. The sample contains some 560,000 distinct CDR3 sequences, approximately 14% of them found a single time. Of the sample, around 7.3% falls within the top ten clones. The source material was blood. The receptors were gathered from a woman aged 25 to 39 with Graves' hyperthyroidism.

This clonotype has at least ten counts. The V gene is TRBV20-1, the J gene TRBJ2-7, with 9 bases that match TRBD1. CDR3 length: 15 amino acids. The V gene's germline CDR1 is DFQATT and CDR2 SNEGSKA (reference sequence). V gave up 5 bases and J gave up 4 bases; unmatched junction bases: 12. The CDR3 loop reads CSAPNPDRGSYEQYF. In DNA form, the CDR3 reads TGCAGTGCTCCAAACCCCGACAGGGGGTCATACGAGCAGTACTTC.

This clonotype came up a few times. The chain uses TRBV7-6 and TRBJ1-3; D is unclear. The CDR3 has 14 residues. Trimming left V 1 base short and J 3 bases short, with 7 bases between. CDR1 and CDR2 from the germline V gene are SGHVS and FNYEAQ. This chain's CDR3 is CASSLVGFGNTIYF. CDR3 nucleotide sequence: TGTGCCAGCAGCTTAGTGGGGTTTGGAAACACCATATATTTT.

This clonotype has at least ten counts. The V gene is TRBV28, the J gene TRBJ2-1; D perhaps matches TRBD2 (6 bases). This CDR3 contains 14 residues. V shed 5 bases and J shed 9 bases, with 17 bases lying between them. The V gene's germline CDR1 is MDHEN and CDR2 SYDVKM. DNA of the CDR3: TGTGCCAGCAGTCCCCTACGACTAGTCGGTGAGCAGTTCTTC. Its translation: CASSPLRLVGEQFF.

The rearrangement uses TRBV12-3 or TRBV12-4 and TRBJ1-4; no firm D call. Deletions cut 6 bases from V and 7 bases from J, with 12 bases between. CDR3 size: 13 residues. CDR3 nucleotide sequence: TGTGCCAGCAGCGGAGAGTGGATTGAAAAACTGTTTTTT. Residues: CASSGEWIEKLFF.

The rearrangement joins TRBV12-3 or TRBV12-4 to TRBJ1-5; D is unresolved. Trimming took off 6 bases at V and 3 bases at J, with 12 bases between the two ends. The CDR3 runs 14 residues. The CDR3 DNA reads TGTGCCAGCAGCCTTGTGGGTTACAATCAGCCCCAGCATTTT. Translation gives CASSLVGYNQPQHF.

This clonotype has at least ten counts. V usage is TRBV30 and J usage is TRBJ1-5; 7 nucleotides line up with TRBD1. The CDR3 sequence is 11 residues long. V lost 1 base to trimming and J lost 11 bases; unmatched junction nucleotides: 2. Per the germline V gene, CDR1 is GTSNPN and CDR2 is SVGIG (reference sequence). The DNA of the CDR3 is TGTGCCTGGAGTGAGGGGGCGACCCAGCATTTT. Translating it yields CAWSEGATQHF.

The rearrangement uses TRBV15 and TRBJ2-7; 8 bases map to TRBD1. The V gene end was trimmed by 0 bases and the J gene end by 4 bases; junction bases not matched to a gene: 11. CDR1 is LNHNV and CDR2 is YYDKDF in the germline V gene (reference sequence). The CDR3 has 17 amino acids. CDR3 protein: CATSRDFWAGGAYEQYF. The CDR3 DNA sequence: TGTGCCACCAGCAGAGATTTCTGGGCAGGGGGCGCGTACGAGCAGTACTTC.

This clonotype was found many times. The V gene is TRBV6-2 or TRBV6-3, the J gene TRBJ2-1, with TRBD1 matching over 8 bases. There are 16 residues in the CDR3. The germline gives CDR1 MNHEY, CDR2 SVGEGT. The ends lost 4 bases at V and 2 bases at J; junction bases unmatched: 7. The CDR3 bases are TGTGCCAGCAGTTCTCTGACAGGGGCCGCCTACAATGAGCAGTTCTTC. This codes for CASSSLTGAAYNEQFF.

V gene TRBV27 combines with J gene TRBJ2-7, with D uncertain. The CDR3 has 12 amino acids. Germline V gene data show CDR1 as MNHEY and CDR2 as SMNVEV (reference sequence). Between the trimmed V and J ends, which lost 8 bases and 2 bases, there was a span of 10 bases. The CDR3 nucleotides are TGTGCCAGCGGGATCAAACCCTACGAGCAGTACTTC. Its protein is CASGIKPYEQYF.

This rearrangement joins TRBV18 to TRBJ1-3; D unclear. CDR1 and CDR2 (germline): KGHSH, LQKENI. The ends were cut back, 3 bases at V and 4 bases at J, with 7 bases in the middle. This CDR3 region has 13 residues. CDR3 protein: CASSPAEGNTIYF. Written as DNA, the CDR3 is TGTGCCAGCTCACCTGCAGAAGGAAACACCATATATTTT.

This clonotype was counted at least ten times. The chain carries TRBV27 and TRBJ2-7; 8 nucleotides agree with TRBD1. The CDR3 contains 14 residues. Trimming at V came to 5 bases and at J to 6 bases, leaving 9 bases not matched to a gene. Germline lookup yields CDR1 MNHEY and CDR2 SMNVEV (reference sequence). This chain's CDR3 is CASSVDRGIGEQYF. The CDR3 nucleotides read TGTGCCAGCAGTGTTGACAGGGGTATTGGCGAGCAGTACTTC.

In this sample, this clonotype turned up many times. The gene calls are TRBV7-6 and TRBJ2-1; 13 bases agree with TRBD2. CDR3 length: 16 residues. V shed 5 bases, J shed 8 bases, and the junction held 9 bases outside the gene matches. CDR1 SGHVS and CDR2 FNYEAQ come from the germline V gene. For the CDR3, the DNA is TGTGCCAGCAGCCCCGGACTAGCGGGAGCGGGGTATGAGCAGTTCTTC. This encodes CASSPGLAGAGYEQFF.

This rearrangement joins TRBV7-2 to TRBJ1-1; 7 nucleotides align to TRBD1. There are 16 residues in the CDR3. The trim removed 5 bases at V and 5 bases at J, leaving 14 bases unmatched. Germline V gives CDR1 SGHTA, CDR2 FQGNSA. Here the CDR3 DNA reads TGTGCCAGCAGCGCCTACAGGGGCCTTTTTGGAACTGAAGCTTTCTTT. Amino acid sequence: CASSAYRGLFGTEAFF. Combining the CDR3 with reference TRBV7-2 and TRBJ1-1 gives the whole variable domain GAGVSQSPSNKVTEKGKDVELRCDPISGHTALYWYRQSLGQGLEFLIYFQGNSAPDKSGLPSDRFSAERTGGSVSTLTIQRTQQEDSAVYLCASSAYRGLFGTEAFFGQGTRLTVV.

The sample holds many counts of this clonotype. DNA for the CDR3: TGTGCCAGCAGTTTTAATCCCCCCCCGGCTACTCAGTACTTC. Translation: CASSFNPPPATQYF. The V call is TRBV12-3 or TRBV12-4, the J call TRBJ2-5; no firm D call. The CDR3 consists of 14 residues. Trimming took off 3 bases at V and 11 bases at J, with 19 bases between the two ends.

This clonotype occurred many times. J is TRBJ2-7 and V is TRBV11-2; TRBD2 might be the D (5 bases). The CDR3 length is 17 residues. V was clipped by 3 bases and J by 0 bases, with 18 bases between them. Per the germline V gene, CDR1 is SGHAT and CDR2 is FQNNGV. The CDR3 nucleotides read TGTGCCAGCAGCTTTCCGGTGGCGGGCCGTCGCTCCTACGAGCAGTACTTC. Translation gives CASSFPVAGRRSYEQYF.

This rearrangement joins TRBV10-3 to TRBJ2-2; 9 nucleotides agree with TRBD2. V trimming: 2 bases; J trimming: 4 bases; junction bases outside the gene matches: 11. Germline CDR1 reads ENHRY; CDR2 reads SYGVKD. The CDR3 has 18 amino acids. The CDR3 coding sequence is TGTGCCATCAGTGAGCGAGTTAGCGGGAGTCTTATCACCGGGGAGCTGTTTTTT. Its protein is CAISERVSGSLITGELFF.

This clonotype was detected a few times. This chain connects TRBV7-6 to TRBJ2-3, with 11 bases matching TRBD2. V gave up 5 bases and J gave up 0 bases; unmatched junction bases: 7. Germline loops: CDR1 SGHVS, CDR2 FNYEAQ. This CDR3 is 17 amino acids long. CDR3 sequence (DNA): TGTGCCAGCAGCCGCTCCAGACTAGCGGGGAGCACAGATACGCAGTATTTT. It encodes CASSRSRLAGSTDTQYF.

There are many counts of this clonotype. This chain connects TRBV20-1 to TRBJ2-5; no firm D call. V lost 6 bases and J 3 bases, leaving 20 bases between the germline ends. Germline CDR1 reads DFQATT; CDR2 reads SNEGSKA (reference sequence). This CDR3 comprises 15 residues. CDR3 DNA sequence: TGCAGTGCCAAACTCGGATGGCTTCCTAAAGAGACCCAGTACTTC. Protein: CSAKLGWLPKETQYF.

This clonotype was seen many times. As DNA, the CDR3 is TGTGCCAGCAGCAGGACAGGGGTAACTGAAGCTTTCTTT. Its protein is CASSRTGVTEAFF. This sequence joins TRBV12-3 or TRBV12-4 and TRBJ1-1; 9 nucleotides agree with TRBD1. With V trimmed by 6 bases and J by 5 bases, 4 bases remained unmatched. This CDR3 spans 13 amino acids.

The CDR3 coding sequence is TGTGCCAGCGGTCGACCCAGGGACAGGGAAACCAATGAGCAGTTCTTC. This sequence encodes CASGRPRDRETNEQFF. The chain uses TRBV27 and TRBJ2-1, with 9 bases identical to TRBD1. Germline-derived CDR1 and CDR2 are MNHEY and SMNVEV (reference sequence). This CDR3 is built from 16 residues. The V gene end was trimmed by 8 bases and the J gene end by 6 bases; junction bases not matched to a gene: 14.

This clonotype was recorded at least ten times. This rearrangement joins TRBV24-1 to TRBJ2-5; TRBD2 matches 7 bases. CDR3 length: 17 amino acids. V shed 4 bases, J shed 4 bases, and the junction held 14 bases outside the gene matches. The germline V gene encodes CDR1 KGHDR and CDR2 SFDVKD. CDR3 protein: CATSEPTAGDPTETQYF. The CDR3 coding sequence is TGTGCCACCAGTGAGCCTACCGCGGGAGATCCCACAGAGACCCAGTACTTC.

V usage is TRBV7-2 and J usage is TRBJ1-5; no reliable D call. V gave up 1 base and J gave up 5 bases, with 12 bases separating them. Germline-derived CDR1 and CDR2 are SGHTA and FQGNSA. The CDR3 spans 15 residues. The CDR3 DNA reads as TGTGCCAGCAGCTTAGAAGATAGGCCGTATCAGCCCCAGCATTTT. It yields the protein CASSLEDRPYQPQHF.

Only a few counts were recorded for this clonotype. The rearrangement uses TRBV6-1 and TRBJ2-2, with TRBD2 matching 10 bases. V lost 5 bases and J lost 1; bases outside the gene matches: 7. The germline V gene has CDR1 MNHNS and CDR2 SASEGT. The CDR3 has 17 amino acids. CDR3 in amino acids: CASSLGLAALNTGELFF. The CDR3 nucleotides read TGTGCCAGCAGTCTCGGACTAGCGGCCTTGAACACCGGGGAGCTGTTTTTT.

This clonotype was seen only a few times. The chain uses TRBV6-6 and TRBJ2-1; no definite D call. CDR1 MNHNY and CDR2 SVGAGI come from the germline V gene (reference sequence). CDR3 length: 15 amino acids. V was cut by 2 bases and J by 4 bases, with 12 bases left in between. CDR3 nucleotides: TGTGCCAGCAGTTACCTGTCTACTGGATACAATGAGCAGTTCTTC. It specifies CASSYLSTGYNEQFF.

This clonotype has a count of ten or more. The V and J genes are TRBV30 and TRBJ2-2; D is possibly TRBD2 (5 bases). Trimming took off 4 bases at V and 3 bases at J, with 6 bases between the two ends. The CDR3 covers 12 residues. Germline V gene sequence: CDR1 GTSNPN, CDR2 SVGIG (reference sequence). The CDR3 sequence: CAWKEDTGELFF. The CDR3 nucleotides are TGTGCCTGGAAGGAGGACACCGGGGAGCTGTTTTTT.

This clonotype was observed at least ten times. The genes are TRBV11-1 and TRBJ2-1; 12 nucleotides agree with TRBD2. This CDR3 spans 13 amino acids. With 11 bases clipped from V and 8 bases from J, the junction kept 7 bases outside the gene matches. In germline, CDR1 is SGHAT, CDR2 FQDESV (reference sequence). The CDR3 loop is CAGQASGRDEQFF. CDR3 bases: TGTGCCGGCCAGGCTAGCGGGAGGGATGAGCAGTTCTTC.

This chain joins TRBV28 and TRBJ1-1; a possible D gene is TRBD1 (5 bases). The CDR3 loop spans 17 amino acids. Germline values: CDR1 MDHEN, CDR2 SYDVKM. V was shortened by 4 bases and J by 0 bases, with 18 bases between the two germline ends. Written as DNA, the CDR3 is TGTGCCAGCAGTTCTATCCGGGACCGCAACATGAACACTGAAGCTTTCTTT. Its protein product is CASSSIRDRNMNTEAFF.

This clonotype was picked up a small number of times. CDR3 sequence: CASEWLALPGELFF. Written as DNA, the CDR3 is TGTGCCAGCGAGTGGTTAGCCCTTCCCGGGGAGCTGTTTTTT. The chain joins TRBV6-2 or TRBV6-3 to TRBJ2-2; D gene ambiguous. CDR3 length: 14 residues. Trimming left V 8 bases short and J 6 bases short, with 16 bases between. Germline V CDR1 and CDR2: MNHEY, SVGEGT.

The chain employs TRBV6-2 or TRBV6-3 and TRBJ1-1, with 11 bases aligning to TRBD1. CDR3 length: 16 residues. In germline, CDR1 is MNHEY, CDR2 SVGEGT. The ends lost 6 bases at V and 7 bases at J; junction bases unmatched: 13. The CDR3 loop reads CASSPGTGGLVGEAFF. CDR3 DNA sequence: TGTGCCAGCAGCCCCGGGACAGGGGGTTTGGTAGGTGAAGCTTTCTTT.

There are many counts of this clonotype. V and J are TRBV20-1 and TRBJ2-1, with 10 bases that match TRBD2. CDR1 and CDR2 (germline): DFQATT, SNEGSKA (reference sequence). CDR3 length: 15 residues. The J segment lost 5 bases and the V segment lost 2 bases, leaving 6 bases of the junction unmatched. CDR3 coding DNA: TGCAGTGCTAGACCTTGGACTAGCGGAAACAATGAGCAGTTCTTC. Its translation: CSARPWTSGNNEQFF.